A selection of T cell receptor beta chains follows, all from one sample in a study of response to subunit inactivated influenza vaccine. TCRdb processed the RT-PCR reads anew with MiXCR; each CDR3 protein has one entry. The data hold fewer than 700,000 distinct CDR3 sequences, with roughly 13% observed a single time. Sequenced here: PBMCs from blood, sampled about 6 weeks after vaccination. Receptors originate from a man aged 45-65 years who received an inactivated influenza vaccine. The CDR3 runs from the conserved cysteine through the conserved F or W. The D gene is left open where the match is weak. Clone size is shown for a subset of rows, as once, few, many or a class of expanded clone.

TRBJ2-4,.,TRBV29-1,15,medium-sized,CSVSGGIEPKNIQYF,TGCAGCGTTTCAGGGGGGATAGAGCCGAAAAACATTCAGTACTTC
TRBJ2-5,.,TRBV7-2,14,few,CASSLVWPDGTQYF,TGTGCCAGCAGCTTAGTTTGGCCGGACGGGACCCAGTACTTC
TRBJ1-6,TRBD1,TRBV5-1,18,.,CASRGGTALNSYNSPLHF,TGCGCCAGCAGAGGGGGGACAGCCCTTAACTCCTATAATTCACCCCTCCACTTT
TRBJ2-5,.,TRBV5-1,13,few,CASSLAYGETQYF,TGCGCCAGCAGCTTGGCCTATGGAGAGACCCAGTACTTC
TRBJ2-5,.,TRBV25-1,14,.,CASSEPRGTETQYF,TGTGCCAGCAGTGAACCCCGGGGGACAGAGACCCAGTACTTC
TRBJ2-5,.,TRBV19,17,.,CASSPSVGGVNSETQYF,TGTGCCAGTAGCCCCTCGGTGGGGGGCGTAAATTCGGAGACCCAGTACTTC
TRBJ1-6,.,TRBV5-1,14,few,CASRSDSYNSPLHF,TGCGCCAGCAGGTCAGACTCCTATAATTCACCCCTCCACTTT
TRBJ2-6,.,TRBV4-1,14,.,CASTGFSGANVLTF,TGCGCCAGCACCGGCTTCTCTGGGGCCAACGTCCTGACTTTC
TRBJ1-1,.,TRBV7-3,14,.,CASSPQWGSPEAFF,TGTGCCAGCAGCCCACAGTGGGGATCGCCTGAAGCTTTCTTT
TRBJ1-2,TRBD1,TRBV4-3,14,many,CASSQGTGGRGYTF,TGCGCCAGCAGCCAAGGGACAGGGGGCCGAGGCTACACCTTC
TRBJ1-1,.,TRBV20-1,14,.,CSARDYTVNTEAFF,TGCAGTGCTAGAGATTACACAGTGAACACTGAAGCTTTCTTT
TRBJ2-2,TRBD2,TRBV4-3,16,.,CASSQATSGYTGELFF,TGCGCCAGCAGCCAAGCGACTAGCGGATACACCGGGGAGCTGTTTTTT
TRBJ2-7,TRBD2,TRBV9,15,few,CASSALAGPSYEQYF,TGTGCCAGCAGCGCCCTAGCGGGTCCCTCCTACGAGCAGTACTTC
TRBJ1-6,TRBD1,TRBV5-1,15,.,CASSHGTGNNSPLHF,TGCGCCAGCAGCCACGGGACAGGGAATAATTCACCCCTCCACTTT
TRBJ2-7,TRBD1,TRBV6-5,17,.,CASSFRWQGARVYEQYF,TGTGCCAGCAGTTTCAGGTGGCAGGGGGCGAGGGTCTACGAGCAGTACTTC
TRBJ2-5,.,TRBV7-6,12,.,CASSPWRETQYF,TGTGCCAGCAGCCCGTGGAGAGAGACCCAGTACTTC
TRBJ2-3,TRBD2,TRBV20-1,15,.,CSATGAGGQLDTQYF,TGCAGTGCCACTGGGGCGGGGGGGCAGCTAGATACGCAGTATTTT
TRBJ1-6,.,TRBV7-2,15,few,CASSLVRQGNSPLHF,TGTGCCAGCAGCTTAGTGCGTCAGGGGAATTCACCCCTCCACTTT
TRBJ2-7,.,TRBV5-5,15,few,CASSPDAGRSYEQYF,TGTGCCAGCAGCCCGGATGCAGGGAGATCCTACGAGCAGTACTTC
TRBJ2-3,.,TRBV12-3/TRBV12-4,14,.,CASSIQTRSDTQYF,TGTGCCAGCAGTATACAAACTCGGTCAGATACGCAGTATTTT
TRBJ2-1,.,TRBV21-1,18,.,CASSKAAPSGRGYDEQFF,TGTGCCAGCAGCAAAGCAGCGCCTAGCGGGAGGGGCTACGATGAGCAGTTCTTC
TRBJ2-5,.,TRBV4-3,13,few,CASSQVHRETQYF,TGCGCCAGCAGCCAAGTCCATAGGGAGACCCAGTACTTC
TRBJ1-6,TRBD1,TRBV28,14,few,CASRTGGSNSPLHF,TGTGCCAGCAGGACAGGGGGGAGTAATTCACCCCTCCACTTT
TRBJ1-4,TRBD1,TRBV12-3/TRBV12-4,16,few,CASSALPGQGKEKLFF,TGTGCCAGCAGTGCTCTTCCGGGACAGGGAAAAGAAAAACTGTTTTTT
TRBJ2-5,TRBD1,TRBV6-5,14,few,CASSYDRGRETQYF,TGTGCCAGCAGTTATGACAGGGGCCGGGAGACCCAGTACTTC
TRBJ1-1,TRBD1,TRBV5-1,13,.,CASSLGDRGEAFF,TGCGCCAGCAGCTTGGGGGACAGGGGGGAAGCTTTCTTT
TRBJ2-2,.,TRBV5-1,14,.,CASSFSEDTGELFF,TGCGCCAGCAGCTTCTCTGAGGACACCGGGGAGCTGTTTTTT
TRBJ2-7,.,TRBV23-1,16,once,CASSQSVAGDLYEQYF,TGCGCCAGCAGTCAATCCGTAGCAGGGGATCTCTACGAGCAGTACTTC
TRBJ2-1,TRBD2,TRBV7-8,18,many,CASSWSGTSGRAGNEQFF,TGTGCCAGCAGCTGGTCCGGGACTAGCGGGAGGGCTGGCAATGAGCAGTTCTTC
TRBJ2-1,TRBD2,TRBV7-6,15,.,CASSSLAGVPNEQFF,TGTGCCAGCAGCTCACTAGCGGGAGTGCCCAATGAGCAGTTCTTC
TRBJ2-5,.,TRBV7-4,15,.,CASSSQGRGPETQYF,TGTGCCAGCAGCTCTCAGGGTAGGGGCCCAGAGACCCAGTACTTC
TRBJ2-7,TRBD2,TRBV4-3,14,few,CASSQGWGGDEQYF,TGCGCCAGCAGCCAAGGGTGGGGAGGGGACGAGCAGTACTTC
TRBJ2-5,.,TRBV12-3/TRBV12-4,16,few,CASRGPGVGSQETQYF,TGTGCCAGCAGGGGACCAGGGGTCGGCTCGCAAGAGACCCAGTACTTC
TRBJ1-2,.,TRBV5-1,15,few,CASSLDARGVNGYTF,TGCGCCAGCAGCTTGGATGCGCGGGGCGTGAATGGCTACACCTTC
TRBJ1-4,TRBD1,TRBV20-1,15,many,CSAREDRGYSEKLFF,TGCAGTGCCAGAGAGGACAGGGGGTATAGTGAAAAACTGTTTTTT
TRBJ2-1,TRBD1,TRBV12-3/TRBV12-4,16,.,CASSLEGAGTYNEQFF,TGTGCCAGCAGTTTAGAGGGGGCCGGGACCTACAATGAGCAGTTCTTC
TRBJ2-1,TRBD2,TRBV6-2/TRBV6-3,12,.,CATSRGYNEQFF,TGTGCCACTTCGCGGGGGTACAATGAGCAGTTCTTC
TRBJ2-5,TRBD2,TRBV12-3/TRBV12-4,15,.,CASSLRLAGVGTQYF,TGTGCCAGCAGTTTACGTCTAGCGGGAGTCGGGACCCAGTACTTC
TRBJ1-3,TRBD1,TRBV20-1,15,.,CSARPQGHSGNTIYF,TGCAGTGCTAGACCACAGGGGCACTCTGGAAACACCATATATTTT
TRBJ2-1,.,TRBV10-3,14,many,CAISEKGVRGEQFF,TGTGCCATCAGTGAAAAGGGCGTTCGTGGTGAGCAGTTCTTC